This is a list of T cell receptor beta chains from one sample in a study of cytomegalovirus exposure and HLA in healthy donors. Assay: immunoSEQ multiplex PCR; the TCRdb copy retains only in-frame clones and omits some. The table has hundreds of thousands of clones, 83% seen once. Sequencing was done on a sample of PBMCs. These receptors all come from a girl under 18 in good health and CMV-seronegative. Each CDR3 is given with its conserved first and last residue. The D gene is left open where the match is weak. Size is omitted from some rows. Given values are once, few, many or a class for expanded clones.

J,V,size,D,DNA,CDR3
TRBJ2-7,TRBV4-1,NA,TRBD2,TGCGCCAGCAGCTTAGAGCGAGTCGGACTAGCGGGGGACGAGCAGTACTTC,CASSLERVGLAGDEQYF
TRBJ2-3,TRBV7-2,NA,NA,TGTGCCAGCAGCTTGGAGCCCCCCAAGATCACAGATACGCAGTATTTT,CASSLEPPKITDTQYF
TRBJ1-4,TRBV6-5,NA,NA,TGTGCCAGCGGCGGGCCAGGGGAGGGAGAAAAACTGTTTTTT,CASGGPGEGEKLFF
TRBJ2-2,TRBV27,few,NA,TGTGCCAGCAGTTTAGCGGGGAACACCGGGGAGCTGTTTTTT,CASSLAGNTGELFF
TRBJ1-2,TRBV6-5,NA,NA,TGTGCCAGCAGCATAGCCCGAATTTCGGGTGGCTACACCTTC,CASSIARISGGYTF
TRBJ1-1,TRBV6-1,few,NA,TGTGCCAGCAGTGAAAGGGGAAACTATGAAGCTTTCTTT,CASSERGNYEAFF
TRBJ2-1,TRBV5-1,NA,NA,TGCGCCAGCAGCTGGTCGAGGGCTGCTGACAATGAGCAGTTCTTC,CASSWSRAADNEQFF
TRBJ2-1,TRBV28,once,TRBD2,TGTGCCAGCAGAATAGCGGGGGGGTACAATGAGCAGTTCTTC,CASRIAGGYNEQFF
TRBJ1-4,TRBV19,NA,TRBD1,TGTGCCACCCGAAACGACAGGGGGATGAGTCGGGAAAAACTGTTTTTT,CATRNDRGMSREKLFF
TRBJ2-1,TRBV2,once,TRBD2,TGTGCCAGCTCCTCCAGCGGGGGGGTTTACAATGAGCAGTTCTTC,CASSSSGGVYNEQFF
TRBJ1-2,TRBV7-9,NA,TRBD1,TGTGCCAGCAGCTCAAAACAGGGGACAACTAACTATGGCTACACCTTC,CASSSKQGTTNYGYTF
TRBJ1-2,TRBV6-6,NA,NA,TGTGCCAGCGACAGTTTGAGTTATGGCTACACCTTC,CASDSLSYGYTF
TRBJ2-7,TRBV6-5,NA,NA,TGTGCCAGCAGCATCATGGCCCGTTCCTACGAGCAGTACTTC,CASSIMARSYEQYF
TRBJ2-3,TRBV5-1,once,TRBD2,TGCGCCAGCAGCTTGGAGACTAGCGGGGGGGCAGGGGATACGCAGTATTTT,CASSLETSGGAGDTQYF
TRBJ1-6,TRBV4-1,NA,TRBD1,TGCGCCAGCAGCCAGGACAGGGTCTCCTATAATTCACCCCTCCACTTT,CASSQDRVSYNSPLHF
TRBJ2-7,TRBV12-2,NA,NA,TGTGCAAGTCGCTTAGCACAGGGGAGCTCCTACGAGCAGTACTTC,CASRLAQGSSYEQYF
TRBJ1-1,TRBV6-4,NA,TRBD1,TGTGCCAGCAGTGAGGGGACAGGGGACACTGAAGCTTTCTTT,CASSEGTGDTEAFF
TRBJ1-2,TRBV6-1,few,NA,TGTGCCAACCAACAGGCGTCCTATGGCTACACCTTC,CANQQASYGYTF
TRBJ1-1,TRBV10-2,NA,NA,TGCGCCAGCAAGGACGGGGGGGACACTGAAGCTTTCTTT,CASKDGGDTEAFF
TRBJ2-1,TRBV5-1,NA,TRBD2,TGCGCCAGCAGCTTGGGGGGGGGCTCCTACAATGAGCAGTTCTTC,CASSLGGGSYNEQFF
TRBJ1-2,TRBV29-1,NA,NA,TGCAGCGTTCAGCGTGGCTATGGCTACACCTTC,CSVQRGYGYTF
TRBJ2-2,TRBV6-1,few,NA,TGTGCCAGCAGGGAGGGACTCACCGGGGAGCTGTTTTTT,CASREGLTGELFF